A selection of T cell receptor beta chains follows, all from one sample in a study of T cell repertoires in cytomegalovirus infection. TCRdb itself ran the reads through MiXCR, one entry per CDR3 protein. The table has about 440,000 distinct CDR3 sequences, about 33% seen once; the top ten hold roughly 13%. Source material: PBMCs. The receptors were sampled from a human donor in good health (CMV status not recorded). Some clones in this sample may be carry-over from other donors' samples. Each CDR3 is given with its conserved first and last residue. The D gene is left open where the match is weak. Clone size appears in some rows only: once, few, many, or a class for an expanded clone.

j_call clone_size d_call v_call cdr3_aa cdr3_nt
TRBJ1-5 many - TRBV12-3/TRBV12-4 CASSPDRDQPQHF TGTGCCAGCAGCCCCGACCGGGATCAGCCCCAGCATTTT
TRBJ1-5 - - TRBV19 CASSSLRQTNQPQHF TGTGCCAGTAGTTCATTGCGACAGACTAATCAGCCCCAGCATTTT
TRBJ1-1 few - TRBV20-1 CSARKTGSMNTEAFF TGCAGTGCTAGGAAGACCGGGAGCATGAACACTGAAGCTTTCTTT
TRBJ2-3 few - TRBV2 CASSVISLSTDTQYF TGTGCCAGCAGTGTGATTAGCCTAAGCACAGATACGCAGTATTTT
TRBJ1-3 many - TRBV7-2 CASSPSVYSGNTIYF TGTGCCAGCAGCCCTAGTGTTTACTCTGGAAACACCATATATTTT
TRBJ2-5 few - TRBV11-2 CASSFGTLETQYF TGTGCCAGCAGCTTCGGGACGTTGGAGACCCAGTACTTC
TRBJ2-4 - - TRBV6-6 CASSYSIAGFEAIQYF TGTGCCAGCAGTTACTCGATTGCCGGGTTTGAGGCCATTCAGTACTTC
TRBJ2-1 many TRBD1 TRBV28 CASSIRTGGREQFF TGTGCCAGCAGTATCCGGACAGGGGGCAGAGAGCAGTTCTTC
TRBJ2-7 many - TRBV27 CASSLSMDGLYEQYF TGTGCCAGCAGTTTATCGATGGACGGACTCTACGAGCAGTACTTC
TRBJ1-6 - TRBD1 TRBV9 CASSPWGTGTSPLHF TGTGCCAGCAGCCCCTGGGGGACAGGGACTTCACCCCTCCACTTT
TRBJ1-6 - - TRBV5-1 CASSLRAGDNSPLHF TGCGCCAGCAGCTTGCGAGCAGGGGATAATTCACCCCTCCACTTT
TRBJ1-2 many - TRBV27 CATPGGGFGYTF TGTGCCACCCCTGGGGGGGGGTTTGGCTACACCTTC
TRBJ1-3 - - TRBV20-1 CSATSSGNTIYF TGCAGTGCTACGAGCTCTGGAAACACCATATATTTT
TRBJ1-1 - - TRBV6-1 CASSENNRWNTEAFF TGTGCCAGCAGTGAAAATAACAGGTGGAACACTGAAGCTTTCTTT
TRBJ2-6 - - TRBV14 CASSLTFTASGANVLTF TGTGCCAGCAGCCTCACCTTCACCGCCTCTGGGGCCAACGTCCTGACTTTC
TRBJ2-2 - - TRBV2 CAVARALLPNTGELFF TGTGCGGTCGCACGTGCACTTTTGCCTAACACCGGGGAGCTGTTTTTT
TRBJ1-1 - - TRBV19 CASSISGTSLTEAFF TGTGCCAGTAGTATCTCCGGGACATCTTTGACTGAAGCTTTCTTT
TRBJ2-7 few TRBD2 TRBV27 CASSLGRGGVEQYF TGTGCCAGCTCCCTTGGGCGGGGGGGGGTTGAGCAGTACTTC
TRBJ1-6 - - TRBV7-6 CAAGSPLHF TGTGCCGCAGGGTCACCCCTCCACTTT
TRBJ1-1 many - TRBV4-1 CASSQEKGPGEAFF TGCGCCAGCAGCCAAGAGAAGGGTCCCGGTGAAGCTTTCTTT
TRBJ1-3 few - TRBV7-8 CASSLGGGGGNTIYF TGTGCCAGCAGCTTAGGGGGGGGCGGTGGAAACACCATATATTTT
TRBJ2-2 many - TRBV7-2 CASSRRGPGANTGELFF TGTGCCAGCAGCAGAAGGGGGCCGGGGGCGAACACCGGGGAGCTGTTTTTT
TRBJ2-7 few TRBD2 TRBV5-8 CASSYGTSGDVEQYF TGTGCCAGCAGCTACGGGACTAGCGGGGATGTCGAGCAGTACTTC
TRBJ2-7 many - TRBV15 CATSDNYEQYF TGTGCCACCTCGGACAATTACGAGCAGTACTTC
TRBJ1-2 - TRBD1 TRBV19 CASSTRDRGDFCYPF TGTGCCAGTAGTACGCGGGACAGAGGTGACTTTTGCTACCCCTTC
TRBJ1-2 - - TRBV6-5 CASSYSSRAGDGYTF TGTGCCAGCAGTTACTCGAGTAGGGCAGGGGACGGCTACACCTTC
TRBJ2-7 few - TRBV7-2 CASSLLRYEQYF TGTGCCAGCAGCCTACTCCGGTACGAGCAGTACTTC
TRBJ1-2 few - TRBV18 CASSPRPDTEGYGYTF TGTGCCAGCTCACCACGACCGGACACTGAAGGTTATGGCTACACCTTC
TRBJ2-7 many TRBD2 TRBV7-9 CASSLGGTSGGYYEQYF TGTGCCAGCAGCTTAGGAGGGACTAGCGGGGGCTACTACGAGCAGTACTTC
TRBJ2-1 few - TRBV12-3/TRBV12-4 CASRIELNEQFF TGTGCCAGCCGAATCGAGCTCAATGAGCAGTTCTTC
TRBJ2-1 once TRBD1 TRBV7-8 CASSASRVQGAPPEQFF TGTGCCAGCAGCGCTAGTAGGGTACAGGGGGCCCCTCCTGAGCAGTTCTTC
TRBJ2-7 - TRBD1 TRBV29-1 CSVVTGGNYEQYF TGCAGCGTTGTGACAGGGGGCAATTACGAGCAGTACTTC
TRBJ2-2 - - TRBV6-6 CASSYSKRGGLTDTGELFF TGTGCCAGCAGTTACTCGAAGCGCGGGGGCCTGACAGACACCGGGGAGCTGTTTTTT
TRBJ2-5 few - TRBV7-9 CASSPDTRAQYF TGTGCCAGCAGCCCTGACACTAGGGCCCAGTACTTC
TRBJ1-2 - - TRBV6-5 CSSSSSRGIGYGYTF TGTTCCAGCAGCTCATCCCGGGGAATCGGCTATGGCTACACCTTC
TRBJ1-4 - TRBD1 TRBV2 CASSSPSEDRGKKLFF TGTGCCAGCAGTTCACCCTCGGAGGACAGGGGTAAAAAACTGTTTTTT
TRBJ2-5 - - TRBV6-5 CASSYPRQGGEETQYF TGTGCCAGCAGTTACCCCCGGCAGGGAGGCGAGGAGACCCAGTACTTC
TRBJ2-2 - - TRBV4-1 CASSPQGLFGSGELFF TGCGCCAGCAGTCCCCAGGGGCTCTTTGGGTCCGGGGAGCTGTTTTTT
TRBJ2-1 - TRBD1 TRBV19 CASQGARSSYNEQFF TGTGCCAGTCAGGGGGCGCGGAGCTCCTACAATGAGCAGTTCTTC
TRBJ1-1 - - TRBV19 CASSFRRGPGATEAFF TGTGCCAGTAGCTTTCGACGAGGCCCTGGGGCCACTGAAGCTTTCTTT
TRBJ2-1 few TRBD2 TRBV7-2 CASSPDSGGANNEQFF TGTGCCAGCAGCCCAGATAGCGGGGGGGCAAACAATGAGCAGTTCTTC
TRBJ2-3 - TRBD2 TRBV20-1 CSAHAPSLAGGLDTQYF TGCAGTGCCCATGCCCCTTCACTAGCGGGGGGGCTGGATACGCAGTATTTT
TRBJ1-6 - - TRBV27 CASSLSADSPLHF TGTGCCAGCAGTTTATCGGCTGATTCACCCCTCCACTTT
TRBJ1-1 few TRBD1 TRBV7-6 CASSPEGGTAREAFF TGTGCCAGCAGCCCCGAGGGCGGGACAGCCCGGGAAGCTTTCTTT
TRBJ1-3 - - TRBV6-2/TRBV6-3 CASSYGDRILSGNTIYF TGTGCCAGCAGTTACGGGGACCGAATCCTCTCTGGAAACACCATATATTTT
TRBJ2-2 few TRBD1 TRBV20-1 CSARASGQQNTGELFF TGCAGTGCTAGGGCCTCGGGACAGCAGAACACCGGGGAGCTGTTTTTT
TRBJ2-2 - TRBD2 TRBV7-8 CASITQRGGNRELFF TGTGCCAGCATCACACAGCGGGGGGGTAACCGGGAGCTGTTTTTT
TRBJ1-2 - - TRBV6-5 CASSYFRSVGYTF TGTGCCAGCAGTTACTTCCGATCCGTGGGCTACACCTTC
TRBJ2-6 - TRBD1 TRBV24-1 CATSPGTGTTGANVLTF TGTGCCACCAGTCCCGGGACAGGAACGACTGGGGCCAACGTCCTGACTTTC
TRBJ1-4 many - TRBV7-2 CASSLDSGGGEKLFF TGTGCCAGCAGCCTCGACAGCGGCGGCGGGGAAAAACTGTTTTTT
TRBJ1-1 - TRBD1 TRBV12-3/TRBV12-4 CASSTQGVDTEAFF TGTGCCAGCAGTACTCAGGGGGTGGACACTGAAGCTTTCTTT
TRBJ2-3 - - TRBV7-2 CASSLVGGVLTDTQYF TGTGCCAGCAGCTTAGTGGGCGGGGTCTTGACAGATACGCAGTATTTT
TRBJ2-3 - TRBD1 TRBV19 CAISRTGQVADTQYF TGTGCCATTAGTAGGACCGGACAGGTTGCAGATACGCAGTATTTT
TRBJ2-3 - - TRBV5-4 CASTDEIWVSTDTQYF TGTGCCAGCACCGACGAAATTTGGGTTAGCACAGATACGCAGTATTTT
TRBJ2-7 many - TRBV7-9 CASSLEEYEQYF TGTGCCAGCAGCTTAGAGGAGTACGAGCAGTACTTC